This TCR beta chain was retrieved from a study of blood T cell repertoires in COVID-19. Study overall: The cDNA or gDNA used as material had been derived from T cells, B-cell-depleted T cells, or PBMCs.

Symptom resolution, clearance, or two negative PCRs marked donors in Cohort 3 as recovered. CDR3 length: 12 residues. Germline assignment: CDR1 SNHLY and CDR2 FYNNEI. The V gene lost 7 bases and the J gene lost 5 bases, with 11 bases spanning the gap. Under the authors' procedure: For nucleated cells, counts were estimated from reference gene primer amplification. Sequencing was performed with immunoSEQ multiplex PCR; in TCRdb, only in-frame clones are kept and a portion is missing. V, J and clone size are those of that table, while D and trimming were read from the DNA. The sample lists about 310,000 clones, approximately 86% seen once, with about 8.9% in the top ten.

V usage is TRBV2 and J usage is TRBJ1-1; tentative D call: TRBD1 (5 bases). This clonotype originated in a woman younger than 30 who had recovered from COVID-19. The material sequenced was PBMCs or T cells enriched from blood (not recorded which). CDR3 nucleotide sequence: TGTGCCAGCAAAGGGGAGGGGACTGAAGCTTTCTTT. Its translation: CASKGEGTEAFF.